Sequencing of this T cell receptor (beta chain) was carried out in a study of post-analysis software for immune sequencing data. The wider study: The disease courses spanned relapsing-remitting, secondary progressive and progressive-relapsing forms of multiple sclerosis.

The library was made from cDNA and included unique molecular identifiers. Input amounts of 1 to 10 million T cells were used. These gave around 500,000 cDNA molecules, so each molecule approximated one T cell. A single record per CDR3 protein comes from TCRdb applying MiXCR to the PCR reads. Altogether around 250,000 distinct CDR3 sequences are present, approximately 34% being singletons, with the ten largest covering under 5.5%. A remark on this clonotype: Its antigen remains unknown.

Study outcomes and limitations: Controls showed significantly higher normalized Chao1 diversity than did multiple sclerosis patients. TRBV segments more frequent in patients than in controls numbered roughly 5 and included TRBV5-6, TRBV5-1 and TRBV20-1.

Between the trimmed V and J ends, which lost 5 bases and 7 bases, there was a span of 16 bases. Germline V gives CDR1 LNHNV, CDR2 YYDKDF (reference sequence). The CDR3 totals 14 residues. The TCR sequence derives from a girl between 5 and 17 years old with multiple sclerosis. The source material was blood. The chain employs TRBV15 and TRBJ2-3; D may be TRBD2 (6 bases). Written as DNA, the CDR3 is TGTGCCACCAGCTTGGGCGGGGCAAGCTATACGCAGTATTTT. Translating gives CATSLGGASYTQYF.